These 8 T cell receptor beta chains originate from one sample sequenced in a study of blood T cell repertoires in COVID-19. TCRdb's table, derived via immunoSEQ multiplex PCR, lists solely in-frame clones and lacks some. Among some 300,000 clones listed, about 90% were seen once. Sequencing was performed on peripheral blood. These receptors were taken from a woman aged 45-59 years with COVID-19, enrolled during active disease.

This rearrangement joins TRBV3-1 (or the pseudogene TRBV3-2) to TRBJ2-5; 7 positions match TRBD1. After removal of 6 bases from V and 2 bases from J, the junction contained 12 bases not matched to a gene. The CDR3 has 16 amino acids. CDR1 is LGHDT and CDR2 is YNNKEL in the germline V gene (reference sequence). CDR3 nucleotide sequence: TGTGCCAGCAGTCAGCCCCGGGACAGAGGACAAGAGACCCAGTACTTC. This translates into CASSQPRDRGQETQYF.

The V call is TRBV24-1, the J call TRBJ2-1, with 11 bases lining up with TRBD2. In germline, CDR1 is KGHDR, CDR2 SFDVKD. V trimming: 9 bases; J trimming: 0 bases; junction bases outside the gene matches: 6. The CDR3 runs 16 residues. CDR3 sequence (DNA): TGTGCCACCGGGGTCGGACTAGCGGGCTCCTACAATGAGCAGTTCTTC. This codes for CATGVGLAGSYNEQFF.

The rearrangement links TRBV4-3 to TRBJ2-7; the match to TRBD1 covers 8 bases. Germline V gene data show CDR1 as LGHNA and CDR2 as YSLEER. Losses at the gene ends were 3 bases for V and 2 bases for J; bases not matched to a gene: 3. CDR3 length: 14 residues. CDR3 sequence (DNA): TGCGCCAGCAGCCAGGACAGGGTCACCTACGAGCAGTACTTC. Residues: CASSQDRVTYEQYF.

This chain links TRBV6-5 with TRBJ1-1, with a tentative D call TRBD1 (5 bases). V lost 8 bases and J lost 10, with 14 bases in between. Germline CDR1 is MNHEY and CDR2 is SVGAGI. The CDR3 contains 11 residues. The DNA of the CDR3 is TGTGCCAGCGGAGGGGCTGCTGTAGCTTTCTTT. Protein product: CASGGAAVAFF.

The rearrangement joins TRBV19 to TRBJ2-6; the match to TRBD1 covers 8 bases. The V gene's germline CDR1 is LNHDA and CDR2 SQIVND (reference sequence). Trimming cost V 4 bases and J 3 bases; bases outside gene matches: 8. The CDR3 spans 17 residues. DNA of the CDR3: TGTGCCAGTAGTAGAACCGGGACAGGCAGTGGGGCCAACGTCCTGACTTTC. Its protein product is CASSRTGTGSGANVLTF. The variable domain in full, completed from reference TRBV19 and TRBJ2-6, reads DGGITQSPKYLFRKEGQNVTLSCEQNLNHDAMYWYRQDPGQGLRLIYYSQIVNDFQKGDIAEGYSVSREKKESFPLTVTSAQKNPTAFYLCASSRTGTGSGANVLTFGAGSRLTVL.

This clone was observed once. The CDR3 region has the DNA TGTGCCAGTAGTATCCACGACAGGAAATTAAATGAAAAACTGTTTTTT. Its translation: CASSIHDRKLNEKLFF. The rearrangement links TRBV19 to TRBJ1-4; TRBD1 might be the D (6 bases). Per germline, CDR1 LNHDA and CDR2 SQIVND (reference sequence). Trimming stripped 3 bases from V and 5 bases from J, with 16 bases between. This CDR3 region has 16 residues.

J is TRBJ1-2 and V is TRBV27, with D perhaps TRBD1 (5 bases). Trimming left V 5 bases short and J 3 bases short, with 19 bases between. This CDR3 region has 16 residues. Germline V lookup: CDR1 MNHEY, CDR2 SMNVEV (reference sequence). The CDR3 spells CASSARGGGSYYGYTF. CDR3 bases: TGTGCCAGCAGTGCTCGGGGGGGTGGAAGCTACTATGGCTACACCTTC.

The genes are TRBV7-2 and TRBJ1-5; 10 bases map to TRBD1. The CDR3 is 15 residues long. J gave up 0 bases and V 5 bases, and 1 base lay outside the gene matches. CDR1 is SGHTA and CDR2 is FQGNSA in the germline V gene. The CDR3: CASSGTGASNQPQHF. The CDR3 DNA sequence: TGTGCCAGCAGCGGGACAGGGGCTAGCAATCAGCCCCAGCATTTT.